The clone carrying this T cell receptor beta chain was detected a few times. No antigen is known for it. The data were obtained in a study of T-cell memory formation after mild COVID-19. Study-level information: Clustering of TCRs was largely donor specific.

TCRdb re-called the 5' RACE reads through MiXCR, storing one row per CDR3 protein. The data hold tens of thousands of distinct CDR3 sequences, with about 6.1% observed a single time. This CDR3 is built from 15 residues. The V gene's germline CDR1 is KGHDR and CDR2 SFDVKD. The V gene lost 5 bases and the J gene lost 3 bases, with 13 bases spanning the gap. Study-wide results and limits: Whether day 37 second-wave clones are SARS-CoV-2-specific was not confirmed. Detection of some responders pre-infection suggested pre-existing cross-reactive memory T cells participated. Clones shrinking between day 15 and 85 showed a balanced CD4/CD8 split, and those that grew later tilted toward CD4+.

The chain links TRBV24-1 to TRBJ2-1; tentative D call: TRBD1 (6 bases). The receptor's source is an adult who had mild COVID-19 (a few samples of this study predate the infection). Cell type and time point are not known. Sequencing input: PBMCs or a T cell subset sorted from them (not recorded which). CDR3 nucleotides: TGTGCCACCAGTGCGGTACAGGGAAGCTACAATGAGCAGTTCTTC. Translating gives CATSAVQGSYNEQFF.